A single TCR beta chain is shown here with its context. Many counts were recorded for this clonotype. No antigen is known for it. One base away there is no much larger clone; base qualities are not given. The lymph node samples were taken from the axillary draining lymph nodes of breast cancer patients. This record belongs to a study of breast tumors, draining lymph nodes, adjacent tissues (dated by TCRdb to the mid-2010s). Broadly, across the study: Breast cancer patients provided tumor, adjacent nontumor tissue and axillary lymph nodes, and the study compared the TCR beta repertoires across these three sources. The study was designed to assess the relationships and possible T-cell exchange between tumor, surrounding tissue and draining lymph node repertoires in human breast cancer. Results and caveats for the whole study, not just this receptor: The study presented the conclusion that tumor T cells originate in lymph nodes as consistent with a hypothesis, not as something directly demonstrated. T-cell repertoire diversity in tumors was found to be lower than in lymph nodes but higher than in nontumor tissue, and preferential V and J gene usage was observed. The data were considered consistent with the idea that most tumor T cells come from the lymph node and then expand in tumor tissue. In luminal-like breast cancer, tumor and nontumor tissue repertoires resembled each other significantly more than in basal-like breast cancer.

Trimming takes 0 bases from V and 2 bases from J, and the germline ends sit 11 bases apart. Via the germline V gene (reference sequence), CDR1 is LNHDA and CDR2 SQIVND. The CDR3 runs 15 amino acids, cysteine and phenylalanine included. Just the 45-base CDR3 DNA is kept, in frame starting at base 1. Sequenced using an Illumina HiSeq 2000. TCR beta chain libraries were generated by multiplex PCR amplification. The amplified TCR beta chain products were analyzed by high-throughput sequencing. Using fastp trimming at Q25 and MiXCR clonotype assembly, TCRdb reanalyzed the public sequencing data and kept in-frame beta chains. Each record represents a unique CDR3 protein, reported with the most common genes and DNA among its rows. This sample lists under 250,000 distinct CDR3 sequences; less than 40% were detected once. The ten largest account for approximately 1.5% of the sample.

This sequence originates from a female donor with breast cancer. Some clones in this sample may be carry-over from other donors' samples. Recombination joined TRBV19 with TRBJ2-7; the D gene is not confidently resolved. The sequenced sample consisted of axillary lymph node tissue. The CDR3 region reads CASSIDAFIAYEQYF. The sequenced DNA is TGTGCCAGTAGTATAGATGCCTTCATCGCCTACGAGCAGTACTTC.